A selection of T cell receptor beta chains follows, all from one sample in a study of cytomegalovirus exposure and HLA in healthy donors. TCRdb keeps only in-frame clones here, not all; method: immunoSEQ multiplex PCR. The sample holds 180,000 or so clones, roughly 86% seen once. The sequenced sample was PBMCs. Receptors originate from a man aged 25 to 40 in good health and CMV-seropositive. Both conserved end residues are part of each CDR3. Fields, in order: V gene, CDR3 protein.

V gene: TRBV2
CDR3 protein: CASWEGGQFF

V gene: TRBV7-3
CDR3 protein: CASSLTSGEGDTQYF

V gene: TRBV10-3
CDR3 protein: CAISEPDRNYEQYF

V gene: TRBV7-2
CDR3 protein: CASSLSVNVGNSPLHF

V gene: TRBV5-6
CDR3 protein: CASSLGLAGSEQFF

V gene: TRBV18
CDR3 protein: CASSLTGDRNQPQHF

V gene: TRBV29-1
CDR3 protein: CSVVSPADYGYTF

V gene: TRBV7-3
CDR3 protein: CASSLGTDTQYF

V gene: TRBV7-9
CDR3 protein: CASSPDGDSGNTIYF

V gene: TRBV11-2
CDR3 protein: CASSLDGGAGEKLFF

V gene: TRBV7-8
CDR3 protein: CASSSAFILNQGRGYTF